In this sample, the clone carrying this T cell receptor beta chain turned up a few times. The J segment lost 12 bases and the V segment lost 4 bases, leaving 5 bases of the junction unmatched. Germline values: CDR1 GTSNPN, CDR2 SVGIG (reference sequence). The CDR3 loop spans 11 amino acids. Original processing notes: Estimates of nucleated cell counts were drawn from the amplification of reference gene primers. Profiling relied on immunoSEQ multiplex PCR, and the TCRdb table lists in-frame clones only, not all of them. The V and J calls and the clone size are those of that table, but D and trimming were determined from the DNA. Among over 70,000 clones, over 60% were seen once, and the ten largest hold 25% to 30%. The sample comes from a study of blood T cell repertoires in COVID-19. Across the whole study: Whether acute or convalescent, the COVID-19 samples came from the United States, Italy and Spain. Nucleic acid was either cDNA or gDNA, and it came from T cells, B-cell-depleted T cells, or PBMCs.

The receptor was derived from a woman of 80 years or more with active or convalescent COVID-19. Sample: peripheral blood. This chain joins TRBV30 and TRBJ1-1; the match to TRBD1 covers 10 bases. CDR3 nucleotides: TGTGCCTGGAACAGACAGGGGGCGACTTTCTTT. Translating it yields CAWNRQGATFF.